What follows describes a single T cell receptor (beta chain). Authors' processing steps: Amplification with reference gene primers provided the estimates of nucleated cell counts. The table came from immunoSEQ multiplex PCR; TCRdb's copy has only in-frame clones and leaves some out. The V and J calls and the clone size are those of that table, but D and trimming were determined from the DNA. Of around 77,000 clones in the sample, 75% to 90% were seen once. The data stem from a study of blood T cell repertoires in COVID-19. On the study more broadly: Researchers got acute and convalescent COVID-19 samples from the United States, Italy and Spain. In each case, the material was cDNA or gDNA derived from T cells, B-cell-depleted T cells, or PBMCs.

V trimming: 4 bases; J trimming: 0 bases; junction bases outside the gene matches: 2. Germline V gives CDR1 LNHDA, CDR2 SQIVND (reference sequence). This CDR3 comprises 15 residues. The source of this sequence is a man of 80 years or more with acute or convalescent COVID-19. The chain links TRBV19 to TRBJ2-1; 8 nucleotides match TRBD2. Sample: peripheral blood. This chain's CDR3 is CASSNAGGSYNEQFF. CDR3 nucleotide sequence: TGTGCCAGTAGTAACGCGGGGGGCTCCTACAATGAGCAGTTCTTC.